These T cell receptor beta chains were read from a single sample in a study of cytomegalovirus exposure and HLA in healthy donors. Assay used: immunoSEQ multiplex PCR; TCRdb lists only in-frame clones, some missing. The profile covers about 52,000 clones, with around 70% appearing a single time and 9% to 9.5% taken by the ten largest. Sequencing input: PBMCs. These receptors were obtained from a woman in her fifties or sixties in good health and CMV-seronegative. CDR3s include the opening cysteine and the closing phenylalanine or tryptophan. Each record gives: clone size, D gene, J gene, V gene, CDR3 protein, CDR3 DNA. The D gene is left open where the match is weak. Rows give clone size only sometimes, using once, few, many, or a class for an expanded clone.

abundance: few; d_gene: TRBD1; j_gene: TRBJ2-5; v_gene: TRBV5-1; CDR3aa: CASSPGQGGETQYF; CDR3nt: TGCGCCAGCAGCCCGGGACAGGGTGGGGAGACCCAGTACTTC
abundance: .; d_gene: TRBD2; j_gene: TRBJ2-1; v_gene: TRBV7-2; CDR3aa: CASSFSSGSDEQFF; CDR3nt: TGTGCCAGCAGCTTTTCTAGCGGGAGCGATGAGCAGTTCTTC
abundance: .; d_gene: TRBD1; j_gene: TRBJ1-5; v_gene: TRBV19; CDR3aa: CVSSTGVRQPQHF; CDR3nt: TGTGTCAGTAGTACAGGGGTAAGGCAGCCCCAGCATTTT
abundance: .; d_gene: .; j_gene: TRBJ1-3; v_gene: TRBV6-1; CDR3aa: CASSAQPLASTVGNTIYF; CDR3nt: TGTGCCAGCAGTGCCCAGCCCTTAGCGTCGACCGTTGGAAACACCATATATTTT
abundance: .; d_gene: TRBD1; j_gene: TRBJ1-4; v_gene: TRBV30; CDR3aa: CAWSGQGGEKLFF; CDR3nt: TGTGCCTGGAGTGGACAGGGCGGTGAAAAACTGTTTTTT
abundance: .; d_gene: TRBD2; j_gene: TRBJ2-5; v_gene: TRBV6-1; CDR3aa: CASSDGSGGRTQYF; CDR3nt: TGTGCCAGCAGTGACGGGAGCGGGGGTCGTACCCAGTACTTC
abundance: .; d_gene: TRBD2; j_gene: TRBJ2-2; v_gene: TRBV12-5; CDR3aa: CASAPFREGHTGELFF; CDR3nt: TGTGCTAGTGCCCCGTTCAGGGAGGGCCATACCGGGGAGCTGTTTTTT
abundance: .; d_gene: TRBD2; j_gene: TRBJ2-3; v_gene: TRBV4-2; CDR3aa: CASSQGDSGGLTDTQYF; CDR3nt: TGTGCCAGCAGCCAGGGGGACTCGGGGGGGCTAACAGATACGCAGTATTTT
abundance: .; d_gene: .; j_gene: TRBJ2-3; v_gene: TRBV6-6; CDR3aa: CASSFERGTASTQYF; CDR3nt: TGTGCCAGCAGTTTCGAGCGGGGGACAGCGTCTACGCAGTATTTT
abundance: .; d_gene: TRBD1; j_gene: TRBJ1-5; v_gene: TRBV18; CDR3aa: CASKSGQGGQPQHF; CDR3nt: TGTGCCAGCAAATCGGGACAGGGGGGACAGCCCCAGCATTTT
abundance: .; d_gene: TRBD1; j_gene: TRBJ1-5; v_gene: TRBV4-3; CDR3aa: CASGTGGVKPQHF; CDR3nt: TGCGCCAGCGGGACAGGGGGCGTAAAGCCCCAGCATTTT
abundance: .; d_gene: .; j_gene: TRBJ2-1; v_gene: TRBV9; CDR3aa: CASRAGQGNEQFF; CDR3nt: TGTGCCAGCAGGGCAGGGCAGGGCAATGAGCAGTTCTTC
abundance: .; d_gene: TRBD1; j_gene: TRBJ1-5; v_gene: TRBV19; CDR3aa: CASSPEGQGSNQPQHF; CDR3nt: TGTGCCAGTAGTCCCGAGGGACAGGGGAGCAATCAGCCCCAGCATTTT
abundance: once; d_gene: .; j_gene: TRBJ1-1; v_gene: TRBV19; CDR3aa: CASSIDQGTEAFF; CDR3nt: TGTGCCAGTAGTATAGATCAGGGTACTGAAGCTTTCTTT
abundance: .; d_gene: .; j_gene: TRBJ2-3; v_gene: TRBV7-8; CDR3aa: CASSFAQGTQYF; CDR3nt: TGTGCCAGCAGCTTTGCCCAGGGCACGCAGTATTTT
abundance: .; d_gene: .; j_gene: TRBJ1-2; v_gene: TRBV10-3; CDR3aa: CAISASTRVEGYTF; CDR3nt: TGTGCCATCAGTGCCTCGACGAGGGTGGAAGGCTACACCTTC
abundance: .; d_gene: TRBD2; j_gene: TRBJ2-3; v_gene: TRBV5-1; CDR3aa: CASSGTSGGNTQYF; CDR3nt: TGCGCCAGCAGCGGGACTAGCGGGGGCAATACGCAGTATTTT
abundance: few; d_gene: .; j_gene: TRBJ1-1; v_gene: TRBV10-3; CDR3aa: CAINKQGTNTEAFF; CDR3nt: TGTGCCATCAATAAACAGGGCACAAACACTGAAGCTTTCTTT
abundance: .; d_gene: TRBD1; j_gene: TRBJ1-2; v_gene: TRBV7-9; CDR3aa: CASSLGQGYGYTF; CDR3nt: TGTGCCAGCAGCTTAGGACAGGGGTATGGCTACACCTTC
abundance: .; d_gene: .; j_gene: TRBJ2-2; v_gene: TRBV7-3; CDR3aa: CASSPRGARSLNTGELFF; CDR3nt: TGTGCCAGCAGCCCCAGGGGCGCCCGGAGCCTGAACACCGGGGAGCTGTTTTTT
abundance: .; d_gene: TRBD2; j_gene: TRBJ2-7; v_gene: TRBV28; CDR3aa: CASSLYTRGEGYF; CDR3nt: TGTGCCAGCAGTTTATATACTCGGGGGGAAGGGTACTTC
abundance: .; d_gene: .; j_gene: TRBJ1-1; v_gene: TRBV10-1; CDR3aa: CASSESGWGGRSTEAFF; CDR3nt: TGCGCCAGCAGTGAGTCCGGGTGGGGAGGGCGGTCGACTGAAGCTTTCTTT
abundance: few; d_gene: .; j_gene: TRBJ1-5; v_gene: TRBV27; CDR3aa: CASSNTGSGQPQHF; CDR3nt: TGTGCCAGCAGTAATACAGGGTCCGGGCAGCCCCAGCATTTT
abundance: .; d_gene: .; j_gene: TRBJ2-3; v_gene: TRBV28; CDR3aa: CASSPGHLTDTQYF; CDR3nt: TGTGCCAGCTCCCCGGGACACCTCACAGATACGCAGTATTTT
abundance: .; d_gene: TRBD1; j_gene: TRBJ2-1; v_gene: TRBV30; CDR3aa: CAWRTGTANNEQFF; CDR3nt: TGTGCCTGGAGGACAGGGACCGCAAACAATGAGCAGTTCTTC
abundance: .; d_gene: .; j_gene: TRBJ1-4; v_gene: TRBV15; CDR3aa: CATSRDQGNEKLFF; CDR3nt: TGTGCCACCAGCAGAGATCAGGGAAACGAAAAACTGTTTTTT
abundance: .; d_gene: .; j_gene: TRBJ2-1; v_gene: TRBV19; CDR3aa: CASSRAVLRGEQFF; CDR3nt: TGTGCCAGTAGTCGGGCAGTACTTAGGGGGGAGCAGTTCTTC
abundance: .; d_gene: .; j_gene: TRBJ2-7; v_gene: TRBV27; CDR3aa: CASKTESLSYEQYF; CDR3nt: TGTGCCAGCAAGACAGAGTCCCTCTCCTACGAGCAGTACTTC
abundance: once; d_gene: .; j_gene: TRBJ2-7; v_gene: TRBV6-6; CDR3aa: CASSYLRGWVNEQYF; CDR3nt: TGTGCCAGCAGTTACCTGAGGGGGTGGGTAAACGAGCAGTACTTC
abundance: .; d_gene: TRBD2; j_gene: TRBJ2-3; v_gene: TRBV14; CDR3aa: CASSPSGRHTADTQYF; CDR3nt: TGTGCCAGCAGCCCTAGCGGGAGACACACCGCGGATACGCAGTATTTT